Following are 10 T cell receptor beta chains from one sample sequenced in a study of radiotherapy plus CTLA-4 blockade in lung cancer. The method was immunoSEQ multiplex PCR; TCRdb's version includes in-frame clones alone and lacks a portion of them. Of around 99,000 clones listed, around nine tenths are singletons. Sequenced material: peripheral blood, taken from a patient treated with radiotherapy plus ipilimumab. These receptors all come from a human donor with non-small cell lung cancer that progressed on radiotherapy plus ipilimumab.

The V and J genes are TRBV6-1 and TRBJ2-1; D unresolved. Trimming stripped 5 bases from V and 6 bases from J, with 5 bases between. Germline CDR1 MNHNS, CDR2 SASEGT. This CDR3 region has 11 residues. The CDR3 sequence is CASSQSNEQFF. The CDR3 DNA sequence: TGTGCCAGCAGTCAAAGCAATGAGCAGTTCTTC.

The chain has TRBV5-1 and TRBJ2-7; D gene uncertain. Germline V lookup: CDR1 SGHRS, CDR2 YFSETQ. Trimming left V 3 bases short and J 6 bases short, with 13 bases between. The CDR3 extends over 13 amino acids. CDR3 in amino acids: CASSSGRALEQYF. CDR3 sequence (DNA): TGCGCCAGCAGCTCGGGCCGGGCCCTCGAGCAGTACTTC.

The gene calls are TRBV11-2 and TRBJ2-5; D is undetermined. V lost 0 bases and J 5 bases, leaving 13 bases between the germline ends. The CDR3 has 15 residues. Germline V lookup: CDR1 SGHAT, CDR2 FQNNGV. CDR3: CASSLEAKTGETQYF. CDR3 bases: TGTGCCAGCAGCTTAGAAGCAAAAACGGGTGAGACCCAGTACTTC. Full variable domain (rest looked up from reference TRBV11-2 and TRBJ2-5): EAGVAQSPRYKIIEKRQSVAFWCNPISGHATLYWYQQILGQGPKLLIQFQNNGVVDDSQLPKDRFSAERLKGVDSTLKIQPAKLEDSAVYLCASSLEAKTGETQYFGPGTRLLVL.

In DNA, the CDR3 is TGTGCCAGTATTGCATTTGGAGGGACTGGAAACACCATATATTTT. Its translation is CASIAFGGTGNTIYF. J is TRBJ1-3 and V is TRBV19; D uncertain. From germline, CDR1 is LNHDA and CDR2 SQIVND (reference sequence). Trimming took 7 bases from V and 2 from J, leaving 15 bases between them. The CDR3 length is 15 residues.

The chain recombines TRBV9 with TRBJ1-2; no clear D. V lost 3 bases and J lost 2, with 17 bases in between. Germline CDR1 reads SGDLS; CDR2 reads YYNGEE. The length of the CDR3 is 16 residues. The CDR3 DNA sequence: TGTGCCAGCAGCGCACCCCTGGCGGTCGGAAACTATGGCTACACCTTC. Amino acid sequence: CASSAPLAVGNYGYTF.

The chain has TRBV19 and TRBJ2-7, with D uncertain. This CDR3 contains 14 residues. The V end lost 1 base, the J end lost 2 bases, and 9 bases lay between the germline ends. Germline CDR1 reads LNHDA; CDR2 reads SQIVND (reference sequence). The CDR3, as DNA: TGTGCCAGTAGTATAGGTTATGGACCCTACGAGCAGTACTTC. Protein product: CASSIGYGPYEQYF.

V gene TRBV6-5 combines with J gene TRBJ2-7, with TRBD2 matching over 7 bases. Unmatched junction bases numbered 12, after V lost 5 bases and J lost 5 bases. From germline, CDR1 is MNHEY and CDR2 SVGAGI. The CDR3 extends over 15 amino acids. The CDR3 loop reads CASSLGASGSHEQYF. The CDR3 nucleotides are TGTGCCAGCAGTCTCGGGGCTAGCGGTAGCCACGAGCAGTACTTC.

The V call is TRBV6-1, the J call TRBJ2-5; D gene unclear. Germline CDR1 and CDR2: MNHNS and SASEGT. V lost 6 bases to trimming and J lost 4 bases, with 9 bases between them. The CDR3 loop spans 12 amino acids. CDR3 sequence reads: CASRPFPETQYF. The DNA of the CDR3 is TGTGCCAGCAGGCCCTTCCCAGAGACCCAGTACTTC.

Turning to this clone: The identical CDR3 is also encoded by other nucleotide sequences in the sample. The chain recombines TRBV5-1 with TRBJ2-7, with 7 bases identical to TRBD2. The CDR3 covers 15 residues. V lost 1 base to trimming and J lost 0 bases; unmatched junction nucleotides: 4. Germline V gene lookup returns CDR1 SGHRS and CDR2 YFSETQ. The CDR3 loop reads CASSLTTGGSYEQYF. The CDR3 DNA sequence: TGCGCCAGCAGCTTGACGACGGGGGGCTCCTACGAGCAGTACTTC.

The chain recombines TRBV6-5 with TRBJ1-2; 9 bases are a match to TRBD1. CDR1 is MNHEY and CDR2 is SVGAGI in the germline V gene. This CDR3 has 13 residues. The ends lost 7 bases at V and 4 bases at J; junction bases unmatched: 4. The CDR3 loop is CASTGDRVYGYTF. CDR3 DNA: TGTGCCAGCACCGGGGACAGGGTCTATGGCTACACCTTC.